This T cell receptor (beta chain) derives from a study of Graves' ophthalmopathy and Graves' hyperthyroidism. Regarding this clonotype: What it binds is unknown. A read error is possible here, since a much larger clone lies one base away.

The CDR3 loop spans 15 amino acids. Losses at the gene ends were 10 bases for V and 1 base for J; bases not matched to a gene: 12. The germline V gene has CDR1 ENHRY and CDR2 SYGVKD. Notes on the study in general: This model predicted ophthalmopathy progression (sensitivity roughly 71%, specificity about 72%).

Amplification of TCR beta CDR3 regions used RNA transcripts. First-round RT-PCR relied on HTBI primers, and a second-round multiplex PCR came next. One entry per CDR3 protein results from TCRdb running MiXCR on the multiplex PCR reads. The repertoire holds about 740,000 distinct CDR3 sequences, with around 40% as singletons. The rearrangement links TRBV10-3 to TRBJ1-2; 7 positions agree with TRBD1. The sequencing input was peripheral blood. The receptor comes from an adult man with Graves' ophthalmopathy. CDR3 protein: CASSPDRAVNYGYTF. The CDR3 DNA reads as TGTGCCAGCAGCCCAGACAGGGCTGTTAACTATGGCTACACCTTC.